What follows describes a single T cell receptor beta chain. This record comes from a study of blood T cell repertoires in COVID-19. Across the whole study: Specimens from acute and convalescent COVID-19 originated in the United States, Italy and Spain. PBMCs, B-cell-depleted T cells, or T cells provided the cDNA or gDNA that made up the material.

Germline V gene sequence: CDR1 GTSNPN, CDR2 SVGIG (reference sequence). V shed 5 bases and J 2 bases; nucleotides not matched to a gene: 9. The CDR3 covers 15 residues. Per the study methods: Reference gene primer amplification gave estimated nucleated cell counts. Sequencing was performed with immunoSEQ multiplex PCR; in TCRdb, only in-frame clones are kept and a portion is missing. That table supplies the V and J calls and clone size; D and trimming were determined from the DNA. The table includes some 26,000 clones, roughly 80% detected once. Input material: peripheral blood. This sequence originates from a man between 50 and 59 years old with active or convalescent COVID-19. This rearrangement joins TRBV30 to TRBJ2-1; the match to TRBD2 covers 7 bases. The CDR3 protein is CAWGFRLAPYNEQFF. CDR3 nucleotides: TGTGCCTGGGGGTTCCGACTAGCCCCCTACAATGAGCAGTTCTTC. The complete variable domain, with remaining parts taken from reference TRBV30 and TRBJ2-1, reads SQTIHQWPATLVQPVGSPLSLECTVEGTSNPNLYWYRQAAGRGLQLLFYSVGIGQISSEVPQNLSASRPQDRQFILSSKKLLLSDSGFYLCAWGFRLAPYNEQFFGPGTRLTVL.